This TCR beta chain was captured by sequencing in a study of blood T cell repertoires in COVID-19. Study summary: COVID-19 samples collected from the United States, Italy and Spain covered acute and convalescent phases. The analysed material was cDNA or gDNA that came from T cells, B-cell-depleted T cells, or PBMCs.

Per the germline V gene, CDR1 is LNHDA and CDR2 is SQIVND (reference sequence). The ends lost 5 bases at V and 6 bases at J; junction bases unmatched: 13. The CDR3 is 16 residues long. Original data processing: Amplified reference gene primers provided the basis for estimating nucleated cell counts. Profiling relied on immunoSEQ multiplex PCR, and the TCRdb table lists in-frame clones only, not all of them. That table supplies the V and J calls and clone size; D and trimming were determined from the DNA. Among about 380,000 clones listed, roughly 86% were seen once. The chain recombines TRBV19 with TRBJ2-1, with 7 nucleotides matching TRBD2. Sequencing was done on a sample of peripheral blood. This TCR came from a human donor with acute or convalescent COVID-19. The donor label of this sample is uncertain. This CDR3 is CASSSRRRAGVNEQFF. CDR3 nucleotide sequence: TGTGCCAGTAGTTCGCGACGCAGGGCGGGGGTCAATGAGCAGTTCTTC.